The T cell receptor (beta chain) described here comes from a study of T cell responses to AZD1222 COVID-19 vaccine (dated by TCRdb to 2020 to 2022). Regarding the study in general: A total of just over 230 trial participants underwent TCR sequencing, of whom under 220 had received two doses of AZD1222 and roughly 26 had received two doses of the MenACWY control vaccine. Trial participants were enrolled by age into 18-55, 56-69 and 70-plus year subgroups, with around 150, 28 and 57 TCR-sequenced participants respectively. Broader findings and caveats from the paper: Most participants were white British and females outnumbered males, and the authors suggested that clonal diversity may have been underestimated. Conclusions about previously exposed vaccinees are limited, since just a handful of AZD1222 recipients were seropositive for SARS-CoV-2 at baseline. CD4 TCRs associated with the vaccine covered the entire spike protein, and the dominant responses were in regions 160-218 and 743-854. Because no day 14 peak-response samples were available, the repertoires could be characterized only after the peak T cell response. Nearly half of unique spike-specific TCRs reportedly recognized epitopes outside regions mutated in the B.1.351 and B.1.1.7 variants. In the small 56-69-year group, the increase in depth fell short of significance, most likely because of low power. A significant rise in spike-specific TCR breadth and depth was observed after two AZD1222 doses relative to day 0 and relative to MenACWY recipients.

The sample's time point label, in plain terms: about 28 days (+/-7) after the second vaccine dose. Because spike-specific TCR depth and breadth did not differ between the two schedules, AZD1222 recipients who got a second dose at roughly 4 weeks were pooled with those who got a second dose at roughly 12 weeks. The vaccinee samples were drawn from two UK trials, COV001 and COV002, one of which was a single-blind randomized controlled phase 2/3 trial testing AZD1222 (ChAdOx1 nCoV-19) in healthy adults. For TCRbeta chain sequencing, PBMC samples from trial participants were taken at day 0 and at day 28 after the second dose. This clone appeared a single time. Its specific antigen is unknown. Base qualities are not recorded, but no much larger clone differs from it by a single base. CDR3 length: 13 amino acids, cysteine to phenylalanine. Left in the record is the CDR3 DNA by itself, 39 bases read in frame from the first base. The germline V gene specifies SQVTM as CDR1 and ANQGSEA as CDR2. After removal of 4 bases from V and 0 bases from J, the junction retains 3 bases not matched to a gene.

The CDR3 regions of human TCRbeta chains were analyzed by immunosequencing. Turning to the authors' computational methods: Repertoire TCRs were matched against a reference library of SARS-CoV-2-specific TCRs generated with the MIRA antigen-specificity platform. Breadth was defined as the fraction of unique TCRs that were SARS-CoV-2-associated, and depth was defined as the fraction of total T cells that were SARS-CoV-2-associated. Using the MIRA data, each spike-specific TCR was mapped to the spike region that the TCR reacts to and placed in a CD4 or CD8 class. Log10-transformed breadth and depth values were compared by one-way ANOVA with Sidak's multiple comparisons tests. This is the immuneACCESS table as TCRdb keeps it, with only in-frame sequences that have V and J called. A part of the clones is gone; compared with another copy, unresolved V genes explain less than half, and the rest is unexplained. V and J calls and clone size follow that table, whereas D and trimming were derived from the DNA. Recorded for this sample are tens of thousands of clones; roughly 84% of them occurred a single time. The ten largest clones add up to 5.5% to 6% of the sample.

The sequence is built from TRBV29-1 and TRBJ2-7; 7 bases in between match TRBD1. The sequence came from an adult who received the AZD1222 COVID-19 vaccine. The material was peripheral blood, obtained 28 days after the second AZD1222 dose. The CDR3: CSVARDSSYEQYF. The nucleotide sequence is TGCAGCGTTGCCCGGGACAGCTCCTACGAGCAGTACTTC.